One sample yielded the 30 T cell receptor beta chains listed below, sequenced in a study of blood T cell repertoires in COVID-19. Sequenced by immunoSEQ multiplex PCR; TCRdb stores in-frame clones only, minus some. Here the sample spans under 45,000 clones, roughly 80% being singletons. Sequencing input: peripheral blood. The receptors originated from a woman between 70 and 85 years old with acute or convalescent COVID-19.

The chain couples TRBV3-1 (or the pseudogene TRBV3-2) to TRBJ1-5; unclear D gene. This CDR3 comprises 15 residues. V was cut by 6 bases and J by 3 bases, with 15 bases left in between. Germline V CDR1 and CDR2: LGHDT, YNNKEL (reference sequence). CDR3 coding DNA: TGTGCCAGCAGACCCAAGCAGACAAACAATCAGCCCCAGCATTTT. The encoded protein is CASRPKQTNNQPQHF.

The chain is built from TRBV10-2 and TRBJ1-5; the D gene is possibly TRBD1 (6 bases). This CDR3 region has 14 residues. Germline V gene lookup returns CDR1 WSHSY and CDR2 SAAADI. V lost 3 bases to trimming and J lost 7 bases, with 13 bases between them. The CDR3 DNA sequence: TGCGCCAGCAGTGAAAACAGGGAGGGACAGCCCCAGCATTTT. It specifies CASSENREGQPQHF.

This clone was seen a few times. The chain carries TRBV4-2 and TRBJ1-3; D is possibly TRBD1 (6 bases). The germline gives CDR1 LGHNA, CDR2 YNFKEQ. The CDR3 is 16 amino acids. The V end was cut by 0 bases, the J end by 5 bases, with 14 bases between. The CDR3 loop is CASSQDEQGYRNTIYF. CDR3 sequence (DNA): TGTGCCAGCAGCCAAGATGAACAGGGATACCGAAACACCATATATTTT.

The rearrangement links TRBV21-1 to TRBJ2-5; the D call in the table, TRBD2, was not verified against the DNA. TRBV21-1 is marked as a pseudogene. This CDR3 has 15 amino acids. The CDR3 sequence: CASSKSSSGEETQYF. The DNA of the CDR3 is TGTGCCAGCAGCAAAAGTTCTAGCGGGGAAGAGACCCAGTACTTC.

The rearrangement links TRBV20-1 to TRBJ2-7; no definite D call. Trimming pared 3 bases from V and 6 bases from J, leaving 9 bases between. Looked up from germline, CDR1 is DFQATT and CDR2 is SNEGSKA (reference sequence). This CDR3 comprises 11 residues. The CDR3 sequence: CSASQVGEQYF. DNA for the CDR3: TGCAGTGCTAGTCAGGTTGGCGAGCAGTACTTC.

This clone occurred a few times. This rearrangement joins TRBV19 to TRBJ1-2; TRBD1 might be the D (6 bases). Trimming removed 5 bases from V and 13 bases from J, with 17 bases in between. Germline CDR1 LNHDA, CDR2 SQIVND (reference sequence). This CDR3 is 12 amino acids long. CDR3 coding DNA: TGTGCCAGTAGTGGGCGAGGGACATCTGGCACCTTC. It is translated as CASSGRGTSGTF.

V and J are TRBV6-5 and TRBJ1-2; maybe TRBD1 (5 bases). The CDR3 sequence is 13 residues long. Germline CDR1 MNHEY, CDR2 SVGAGI. V gave up 6 bases and J gave up 4 bases, with 12 bases separating them. CDR3 nucleotide sequence: TGTGCCAGCAGATCAGGGATGGCCTATGGCTACACCTTC. It codes for CASRSGMAYGYTF.

This clone was seen just once. The CDR3 protein is CASSLGVGPGELFF. DNA of the CDR3: TGTGCCAGCAGCTTGGGAGTGGGTCCCGGGGAGCTGTTTTTT. The chain joins TRBV13 to TRBJ2-2; possibly TRBD2 for D (5 bases). This CDR3 region has 14 residues. Per the germline V gene, CDR1 is PRHDT and CDR2 is FYEKMQ (reference sequence). The V end was cut by 3 bases, the J end by 6 bases, with 11 bases between. Drawing the rest from reference TRBV13 and TRBJ2-2, the complete variable domain is AAGVIQSPRHLIKEKRETATLKCYPIPRHDTVYWYQQGPGQDPQFLISFYEKMQSDKGSIPDRFSAQQFSDYHSELNMSSLELGDSALYFCASSLGVGPGELFFGEGSRLTVL.

This clone came up once. CDR3 coding DNA: TGCGCCAGCAGCCAGGAATATACGGGACTAGCGGGGTTTCTAGCCAAAAACATTCAGTACTTC. Translating it yields CASSQEYTGLAGFLAKNIQYF. This rearrangement joins TRBV4-3 to TRBJ2-4, with TRBD2 identical over 13 bases. This CDR3 region has 21 residues. The V gene end was trimmed by 3 bases and the J gene end by 0 bases; junction bases not matched to a gene: 14. Germline lookup yields CDR1 LGHNA and CDR2 YSLEER.

J is TRBJ1-6 and V is TRBV3-1 (or the pseudogene TRBV3-2); TRBD1 matches at 12 bases. CDR3 length: 16 residues. Trimming at V came to 3 bases and at J to 10 bases, leaving 7 bases not matched to a gene. The germline gives CDR1 LGHDT, CDR2 YNNKEL (reference sequence). In nucleotides, the CDR3 is TGTGCCAGCAGCCAGGCGGGACAGGGGGCTTGGTCACCCCTCCACTTT. Translating gives CASSQAGQGAWSPLHF.

This chain uses TRBV15 with TRBJ2-7, with D possibly TRBD2 on 5 matching bases. The CDR3 is made up of 14 amino acids. The V end lost 1 base, the J end lost 5 bases, and 12 bases lay between the germline ends. Germline CDR1 reads LNHNV; CDR2 reads YYDKDF (reference sequence). This CDR3 reads CATSRVFAGDEQYF. The CDR3 region has the DNA TGTGCCACCAGCAGAGTATTCGCCGGGGACGAGCAGTACTTC.

The chain uses TRBV5-1 and TRBJ2-1, with 11 bases that match TRBD2. This CDR3 contains 15 residues. V lost 4 bases and J lost 6; bases outside the gene matches: 6. Per germline, CDR1 SGHRS and CDR2 YFSETQ. The CDR3 sequence: CASSPTSGSFNEQFF. Here the CDR3 DNA reads TGCGCCAGCAGCCCAACTAGCGGGAGCTTCAATGAGCAGTTCTTC. Based on the CDR3 plus reference TRBV5-1 and TRBJ2-1, the full variable domain is KAGVTQTPRYLIKTRGQQVTLSCSPISGHRSVSWYQQTPGQGLQFLFEYFSETQRNKGNFPGRFSGRQFSNSRSEMNVSTLELGDSALYLCASSPTSGSFNEQFFGPGTRLTVL.

This rearrangement joins TRBV27 to TRBJ2-7, with 16 bases matching TRBD2. Germline assignment: CDR1 MNHEY and CDR2 SMNVEV (reference sequence). This CDR3 region has 17 residues. J was trimmed by 2 bases and V by 7 bases; bases with no gene match: 8. The CDR3 spells CASKGTSGRATAYEQYF. CDR3 bases: TGTGCCAGCAAAGGGACTAGCGGGAGGGCCACGGCCTACGAGCAGTACTTC.

This sequence joins TRBV7-2 and TRBJ1-1; the D gene is possibly TRBD1 (5 bases). The CDR3 spans 13 residues. V dropped 1 base and J dropped 10 bases, with 13 bases sitting between them. The germline V gene encodes CDR1 SGHTA and CDR2 FQGNSA. CDR3 loop: CASSLEVGGGAFF. The CDR3 DNA follows: TGTGCCAGCAGCTTAGAAGTCGGCGGGGGAGCTTTCTTT.

The CDR3: CASSADPGQADNEQFF. CDR3 nucleotide sequence: TGTGCCAGCAGTGCAGACCCGGGACAGGCCGACAATGAGCAGTTCTTC. This chain uses TRBV25-1 with TRBJ2-1; 8 bases are shared with TRBD1. The CDR3 has 16 residues. The junction had 10 bases not matched to a gene; V was cut back by 4 bases and J by 5 bases. CDR1 is MGHDK, CDR2 SYGVNS, per germline.

This clone showed up just a few times. CDR3: CASSETMGQANSYEQYF. DNA for the CDR3: TGTGCCAGCAGTGAAACTATGGGACAGGCAAACTCCTACGAGCAGTACTTC. This chain joins TRBV25-1 and TRBJ2-7, with TRBD1 identical over 8 bases. Trimming cost V 2 bases and J 0 bases; bases outside gene matches: 9. The germline gives CDR1 MGHDK, CDR2 SYGVNS. This CDR3 has 17 residues.

The V and J genes are TRBV7-8 and TRBJ2-1, with unresolved D. Germline V gene data show CDR1 as SGHVS and CDR2 as FQNEAQ. This CDR3 comprises 13 residues. The germline V and J ends were trimmed by 5 bases and 9 bases, with 14 bases remaining between them. In nucleotides, the CDR3 is TGTGCCAGCAGCCCGACTCGGCGCGGTGAGCAGTTCTTC. This encodes CASSPTRRGEQFF.

The CDR3 DNA sequence: TGTGCCAGCAGCACCCACTCAGGGGCGGAAAACACCATATATTTT. Protein sequence: CASSTHSGAENTIYF. V is TRBV11-2 and J is TRBJ1-3; the D gene is possibly TRBD1 (6 bases). CDR1 and CDR2 (germline): SGHAT, FQNNGV. V dropped 5 bases and J dropped 6 bases, with 17 bases sitting between them. There are 15 residues in the CDR3.

The chain combines TRBV7-2 with TRBJ1-1, with D possibly TRBD1 on 6 matching bases. Germline CDR1 and CDR2: SGHTA and FQGNSA. Trimming removed 5 bases at V and 0 bases at J, with 13 bases between. The CDR3 covers 15 residues. CDR3 sequence reads: CASSNRQDMNTEAFF. The CDR3 bases are TGTGCCAGCAGCAACAGACAGGACATGAACACTGAAGCTTTCTTT.

The J gene is TRBJ1-5, the V gene TRBV2, with no clear D. Looked up from germline, CDR1 is SNHLY and CDR2 is FYNNEI. The V and J ends lost 3 bases and 0 bases respectively, with 6 bases between them. CDR3 length: 14 amino acids. The CDR3 reads CASSDVHSNQPQHF. CDR3 nucleotide sequence: TGTGCCAGCAGTGACGTACATAGCAATCAGCCCCAGCATTTT. The variable domain in full, completed from reference TRBV2 and TRBJ1-5, reads EPEVTQTPSHQVTQMGQEVILRCVPISNHLYFYWYRQILGQKVEFLVSFYNNEISEKSEIFDDQFSVERPDGSNFTLKIRSTKLEDSAMYFCASSDVHSNQPQHFGDGTRLSIL.

This sequence joins TRBV7-3 and TRBJ2-5, with 7 nucleotides matching TRBD2. CDR3 length: 15 amino acids. The germline CDR1 and CDR2 sequences are SGHTA and FQGTGA. V shed 1 base, J shed 5 bases, and the junction held 7 bases outside the gene matches. CDR3 residues: CASSLSPGGLETQYF. The CDR3 DNA is TGTGCCAGCAGCTTAAGTCCGGGGGGACTGGAGACCCAGTACTTC.

In DNA, the CDR3 is TGTGCCAGCAGCCCTCGGACAGGTGGGGCCAACGTCCTGACTTTC. Its protein product is CASSPRTGGANVLTF. The gene calls are TRBV3-1 (or the pseudogene TRBV3-2) and TRBJ2-6; 7 bases agree with TRBD1. V lost 4 bases to trimming and J lost 3 bases; unmatched junction nucleotides: 3. Germline lookup yields CDR1 LGHDT and CDR2 YNNKEL (reference sequence). CDR3 length: 15 residues.

The sample holds a few counts of this clone. The chain employs TRBV7-2 and TRBJ1-2, with D hard to call. CDR1 is SGHTA and CDR2 is FQGNSA in the germline V gene. The CDR3 has 13 residues. Deletions cut 0 bases from V and 4 bases from J, with 6 bases between. CDR3: CASSLAQLYGYTF. As DNA, the CDR3 is TGTGCCAGCAGCTTAGCACAGCTCTATGGCTACACCTTC.

V usage is TRBV4-1 and J usage is TRBJ2-1, with D maybe TRBD1 (6 bases). V lost 2 bases, J lost 3 bases, and 20 bases lay in between. The CDR3 runs to 18 residues. Germline CDR1 MGHRA, CDR2 YSYEKL. The CDR3 protein is CASSQLNLDRNNYNEQFF. The DNA of the CDR3 is TGCGCCAGCAGCCAACTAAATCTAGACAGGAACAACTACAATGAGCAGTTCTTC.

The chain has TRBV5-1 and TRBJ1-5; 8 bases agree with TRBD1. The CDR3 has 16 residues. Per the germline V gene, CDR1 is SGHRS and CDR2 is YFSETQ. The junction had 6 bases not matched to a gene; V was cut back by 0 bases and J by 4 bases. The CDR3 spells CASSLDGQGPNQPQHF. DNA for the CDR3: TGCGCCAGCAGCTTGGACGGACAGGGCCCGAATCAGCCCCAGCATTTT. Looking up the rest from reference TRBV5-1 and TRBJ1-5 gives the full variable domain: KAGVTQTPRYLIKTRGQQVTLSCSPISGHRSVSWYQQTPGQGLQFLFEYFSETQRNKGNFPGRFSGRQFSNSRSEMNVSTLELGDSALYLCASSLDGQGPNQPQHFGDGTRLSIL.

The V call is TRBV7-2, the J call TRBJ2-3; D is perhaps TRBD1 (5 bases). The CDR3 is 16 residues long. CDR1 and CDR2 from the germline V gene are SGHTA and FQGNSA. Trimming left V 1 base short and J 3 bases short, with 14 bases between. This CDR3 reads CASSLVAAGSTDTQYF. The DNA for the CDR3 is TGTGCCAGCAGCTTAGTGGCGGCAGGGTCAACAGATACGCAGTATTTT.

The J gene is TRBJ1-5, the V gene TRBV28; D is unresolved. Trimming took off 1 base at V and 0 bases at J, with 4 bases between the two ends. Germline CDR1 and CDR2: MDHEN and SYDVKM. The CDR3 covers 14 residues. Here the CDR3 reads CASSLLYSNQPQHF. The CDR3, as DNA: TGTGCCAGCAGTTTATTGTATAGCAATCAGCCCCAGCATTTT.

V gene TRBV5-1 combines with J gene TRBJ1-1; no reliable D call. This CDR3 is built from 15 residues. The ends were cut back, 0 bases at V and 2 bases at J, with 11 bases in the middle. Germline V gene data show CDR1 as SGHRS and CDR2 as YFSETQ. As DNA, the CDR3 is TGCGCCAGCAGCTTGGAGCCGTCGTCCAACACTGAAGCTTTCTTT. Translation gives CASSLEPSSNTEAFF.

The genes are TRBV6-5 and TRBJ2-1, with D unclear. Germline loops: CDR1 MNHEY, CDR2 SVGAGI. CDR3 length: 13 amino acids. Trimming stripped 2 bases from V and 3 bases from J, with 5 bases between. DNA for the CDR3: TGTGCCAGCAGTTACCCCAACTACAATGAGCAGTTCTTC. Encoded protein: CASSYPNYNEQFF.

This clone showed up just once. The sample has other DNA sequences that encode this CDR3 too. The rearrangement uses TRBV4-2 and TRBJ1-2; TRBD1 is a possible D gene (5 bases). Trimming left V 0 bases short and J 5 bases short, with 10 bases between. CDR3 length: 14 residues. Germline CDR1 is LGHNA and CDR2 is YNFKEQ. The CDR3 region has the DNA TGTGCCAGCAGCCAAGAGGATAGGGGATATGGCTACACCTTC. As protein: CASSQEDRGYGYTF.